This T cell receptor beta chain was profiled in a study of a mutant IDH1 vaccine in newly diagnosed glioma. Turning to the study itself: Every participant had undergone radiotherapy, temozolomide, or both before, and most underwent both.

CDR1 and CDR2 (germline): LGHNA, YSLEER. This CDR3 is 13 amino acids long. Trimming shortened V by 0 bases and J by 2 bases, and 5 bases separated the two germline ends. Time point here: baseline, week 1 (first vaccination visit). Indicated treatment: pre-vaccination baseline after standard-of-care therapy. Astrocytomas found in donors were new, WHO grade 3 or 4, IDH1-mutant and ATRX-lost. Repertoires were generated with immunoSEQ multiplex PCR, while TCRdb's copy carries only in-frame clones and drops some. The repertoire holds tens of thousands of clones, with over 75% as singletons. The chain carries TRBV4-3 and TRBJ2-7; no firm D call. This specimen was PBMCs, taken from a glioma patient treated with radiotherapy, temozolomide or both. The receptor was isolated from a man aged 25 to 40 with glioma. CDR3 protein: CASSQEVPYEQYF. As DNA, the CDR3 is TGCGCCAGCAGCCAAGAGGTGCCCTACGAGCAGTACTTC.